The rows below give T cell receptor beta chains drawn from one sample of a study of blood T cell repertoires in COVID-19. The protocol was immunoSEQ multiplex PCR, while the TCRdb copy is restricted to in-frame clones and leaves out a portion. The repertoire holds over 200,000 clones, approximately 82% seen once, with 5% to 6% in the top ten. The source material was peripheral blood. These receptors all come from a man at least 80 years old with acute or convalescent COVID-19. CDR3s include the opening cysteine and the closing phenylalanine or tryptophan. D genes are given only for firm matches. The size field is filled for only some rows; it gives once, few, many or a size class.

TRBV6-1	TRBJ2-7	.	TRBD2	TGTGCCAGCAGTGAAGGACTAGCGGGAGCCTGGGAGCAGTACTTC	CASSEGLAGAWEQYF
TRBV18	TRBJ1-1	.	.	TGTGCCAGCTCACCACCGGCGGGTTTTGCTGAAGCTTTCTTT	CASSPPAGFAEAFF
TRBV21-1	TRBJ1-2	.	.	TGTGCCAGCAGCAAAGGGGCTTTAGGTGGCTACACCTTC	CASSKGALGGYTF
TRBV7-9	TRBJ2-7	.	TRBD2	TGTGCCAGCAGCTCTAGCGGGGGGGCTTCCTACGAGCAGTACTTC	CASSSSGGASYEQYF
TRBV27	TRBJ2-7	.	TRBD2	TGTGCCAGCAGCTCGGGACTAGTCTACGAGCAGTACTTC	CASSSGLVYEQYF
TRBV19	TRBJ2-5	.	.	TGTGCCAGTAGTGGTTCAGTACAAGAGACCCAGTACTTC	CASSGSVQETQYF
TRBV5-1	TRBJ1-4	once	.	TGCGCCAGCAGCTTGGGCGGGCCGATTAATGAAAAACTGTTTTTT	CASSLGGPINEKLFF
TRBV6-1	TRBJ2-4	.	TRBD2	TGTGCCAGCAGTGAAAAGGCTAGCGGGAGCCTAAACATTCAGTACTTC	CASSEKASGSLNIQYF
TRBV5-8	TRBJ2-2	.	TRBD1	TGTGCCAGCAGCTTTTACAGGGGCACCGGGGAGCTGTTTTTT	CASSFYRGTGELFF
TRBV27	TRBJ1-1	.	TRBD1	TGTGCCAGCAGTTTACCGACAGGGGGATTGGGCACTGAAGCTTTCTTT	CASSLPTGGLGTEAFF
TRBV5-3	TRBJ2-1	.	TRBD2	TGTGCCAGAAGCTTGGCTAGCGGGAGGGCCATGAATGAGCAGTTCTTC	CARSLASGRAMNEQFF
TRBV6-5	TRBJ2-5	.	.	TGTGCCAGCATGGAGGGGCTCCGAGAGACCCAGTACTTC	CASMEGLRETQYF
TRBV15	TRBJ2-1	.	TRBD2	TGTGCCACCAGCAGAGATCTAGCGGGAGTGGGGAATGAGCAGTTCTTC	CATSRDLAGVGNEQFF
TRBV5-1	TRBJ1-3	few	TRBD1	TGCGCCAGCAGCCAGACAGGGGCTGGTGGAAACACCATATATTTT	CASSQTGAGGNTIYF
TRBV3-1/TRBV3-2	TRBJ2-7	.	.	TGTGCCAGCTCCCGTCGGGGTAGTTACGAGCAGTACTTC	CASSRRGSYEQYF
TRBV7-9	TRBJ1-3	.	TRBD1	TGTGCCAGCAGCTTTTTTTCGACAGGGGGCAGGGGAAACACCATATATTTT	CASSFFSTGGRGNTIYF
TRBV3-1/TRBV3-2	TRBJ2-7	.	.	TGTGCCAGCAGCCAAGTCCCGACTAACCCCTACGAGCAGTACTTC	CASSQVPTNPYEQYF
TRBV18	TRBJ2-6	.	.	TGTGCCAGCTCACCATCGGGACAAGCCTCTGGGGCCAACGTCCTGACTTTC	CASSPSGQASGANVLTF
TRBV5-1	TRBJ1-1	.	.	TGCGCCAGCAGCTTAAGTGAGGGTTTCGGCACTGAAGCTTTCTTT	CASSLSEGFGTEAFF
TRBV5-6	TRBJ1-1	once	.	TGTGCCAGCAGCTTCTTCCGGGGGGCTGAAGCTTTCTTT	CASSFFRGAEAFF
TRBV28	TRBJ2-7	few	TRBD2	TGTGCCAGCAGTTCTATGGCGGGGGGCGAGCAGTACTTC	CASSSMAGGEQYF
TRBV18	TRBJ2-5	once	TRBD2	TGTGCCAGCTCTCCGGGGGGGTCAGGTGGTGCAGAGACCCAGTACTTC	CASSPGGSGGAETQYF
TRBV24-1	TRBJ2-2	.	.	TGTGCCACCAGTGATTTGAAACAGGCGAACACCGGGGAGCTGTTTTTT	CATSDLKQANTGELFF
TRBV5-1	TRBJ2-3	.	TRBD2	TGCGCCAGCAGCGAAGCGGGGTGGGGGACAGATACGCAGTATTTT	CASSEAGWGTDTQYF
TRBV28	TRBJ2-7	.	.	TGTGCTTCAGCAGGTCGGGACAACTCCTACGAGCAGTACTTC	CASAGRDNSYEQYF
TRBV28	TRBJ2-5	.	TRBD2	TGTGCCAGCACGGGGGGGCTGGAGACCCAGTACTTC	CASTGGLETQYF
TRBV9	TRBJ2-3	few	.	TGTGCCAGCAGCGTTGGACAGTCAGATACGCAGTATTTT	CASSVGQSDTQYF
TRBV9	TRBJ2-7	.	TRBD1	TGTGCCAGCAGCATCCGGGACAGGGCCAACGAGCAGTACTTC	CASSIRDRANEQYF
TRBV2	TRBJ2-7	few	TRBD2	TGTGCCAGCAGGAGCATAGCGGGAAGCTCCTACGAGCAGTACTTC	CASRSIAGSSYEQYF
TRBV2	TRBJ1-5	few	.	TGTGCCAGCAGTGAAAGGCAGCGGTATCAGCCCCAGCATTTT	CASSERQRYQPQHF
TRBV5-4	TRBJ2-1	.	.	TGTGCCAGCAGGTCGCTGGGCGGAGCGGCTTACAATGAGCAGTTCTTC	CASRSLGGAAYNEQFF
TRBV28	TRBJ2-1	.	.	TGTGCCAGCAGTTTACCGGCGGGTAGTGAGCAGTTCTTC	CASSLPAGSEQFF
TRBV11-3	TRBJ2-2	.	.	TGTGCCAGCAGCTCATTGACAGGCGGCACCGGGGAGCTGTTTTTT	CASSSLTGGTGELFF
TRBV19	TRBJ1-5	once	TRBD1	TGTGCCAGTAGTGTACAGGGGTCTCAGCCCCAGCATTTT	CASSVQGSQPQHF
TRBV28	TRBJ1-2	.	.	TGTGCCAGCTGCCGGACGGGATCCTATGGCTACACCTTC	CASCRTGSYGYTF
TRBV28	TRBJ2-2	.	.	TGTGCCAGCAGTCCCGTGGCACCCAGGGACACCGGGGAGCTGTTTTTT	CASSPVAPRDTGELFF
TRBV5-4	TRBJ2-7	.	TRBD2	TGTGCCAGCAGAAAATTTGAGGGGCTAGCGGGGGAGCTCTACGAGCAGTACTTC	CASRKFEGLAGELYEQYF
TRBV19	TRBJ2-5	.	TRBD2	TGTGCCAGTAGTATGGCTAGCGGTCAAGAGACCCAGTACTTC	CASSMASGQETQYF
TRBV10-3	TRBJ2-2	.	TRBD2	TGTGCCACAAGAAAATTAGCGGGAGTGAGCACCGGGGAGCTGTTTTTT	CATRKLAGVSTGELFF
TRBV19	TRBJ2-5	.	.	TGTGCCAGTAGTGCGGACTTTAAGGAGACCCAGTACTTC	CASSADFKETQYF
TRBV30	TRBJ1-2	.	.	TGTGCCTGGATAGGGGGAAAGTATGGCTACACCTTC	CAWIGGKYGYTF
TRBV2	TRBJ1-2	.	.	TGTGCCAGCAGCGCCGACAGCTATGGCTACACCTTC	CASSADSYGYTF
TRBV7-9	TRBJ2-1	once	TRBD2	TGTGCCAGCAGCTTAGGACTAGCGGGAGGCGTAGAGCAGTTCTTC	CASSLGLAGGVEQFF
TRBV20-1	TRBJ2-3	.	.	TGCAGTGCTAGTTGGGGCGATACGCAGTATTTT	CSASWGDTQYF